This T cell receptor (beta chain) was obtained from a study of shared clonotypes between healthy human individuals. Points from the study as a whole: Several donors held roughly 5% of naive CD4 clonotypes in common.

Points on this clone: Its target is unknown.

V lost 3 bases and J 5 bases, leaving 17 bases between the germline ends. The CDR3 length is 15 residues. Germline V lookup: CDR1 SGHRS, CDR2 YFSETQ. Profiling relied on immunoSEQ multiplex PCR, and the TCRdb table lists in-frame clones only, not all of them. The table lists 2 million to 2.5 million clones, about 90% of them singletons, with 0.3% to 0.45% in the top ten. This clonotype originated in a man between 18 and 35 years old in good health. Some clones in this sample may be carry-over from other donors' samples. The V and J genes are TRBV5-1 and TRBJ1-1, with D possibly being TRBD1 (6 bases). Input material: naive CD4+ T cells from PBMCs. Subset described: CD45RA+ positively selected. CDR3 sequence: CASSSEAGARTEAFF. The DNA for the CDR3 is TGCGCCAGCAGCTCAGAGGCAGGGGCGAGGACTGAAGCTTTCTTT.